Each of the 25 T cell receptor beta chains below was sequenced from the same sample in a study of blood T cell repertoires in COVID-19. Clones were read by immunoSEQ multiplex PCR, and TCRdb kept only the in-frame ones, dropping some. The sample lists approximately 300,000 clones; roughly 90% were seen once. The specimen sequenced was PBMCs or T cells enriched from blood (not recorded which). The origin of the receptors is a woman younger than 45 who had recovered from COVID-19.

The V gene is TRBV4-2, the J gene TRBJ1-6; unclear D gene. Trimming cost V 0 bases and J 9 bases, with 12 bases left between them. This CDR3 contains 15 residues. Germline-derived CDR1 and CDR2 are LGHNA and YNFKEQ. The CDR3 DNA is TGTGCCAGCAGCCAAGACCGATCGGCGGGTTCACCCCTCCACTTT. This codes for CASSQDRSAGSPLHF.

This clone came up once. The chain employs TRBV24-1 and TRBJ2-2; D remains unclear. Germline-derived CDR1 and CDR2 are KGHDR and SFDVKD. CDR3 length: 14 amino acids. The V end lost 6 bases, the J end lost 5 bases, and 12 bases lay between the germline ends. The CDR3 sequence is CATSISGPTGELFF. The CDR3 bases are TGTGCCACCAGTATATCAGGTCCAACCGGGGAGCTGTTTTTT.

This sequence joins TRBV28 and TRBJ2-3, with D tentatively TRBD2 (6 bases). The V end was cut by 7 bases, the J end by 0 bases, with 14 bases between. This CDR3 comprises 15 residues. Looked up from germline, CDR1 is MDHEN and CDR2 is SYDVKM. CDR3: CASTSLADSTDTQYF. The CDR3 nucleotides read TGTGCCAGCACCAGCTTAGCGGACAGCACAGATACGCAGTATTTT.

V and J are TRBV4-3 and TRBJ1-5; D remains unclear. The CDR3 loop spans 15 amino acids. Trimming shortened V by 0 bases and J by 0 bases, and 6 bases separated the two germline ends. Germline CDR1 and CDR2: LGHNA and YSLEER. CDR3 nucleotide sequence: TGCGCCAGCAGCCAAGAGTTCTATAGCAATCAGCCCCAGCATTTT. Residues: CASSQEFYSNQPQHF.

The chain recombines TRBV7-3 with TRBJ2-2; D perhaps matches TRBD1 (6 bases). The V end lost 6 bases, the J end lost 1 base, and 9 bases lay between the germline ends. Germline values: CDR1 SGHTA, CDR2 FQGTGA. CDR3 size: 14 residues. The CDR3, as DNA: TGTGCCAGCAGATCGGACAGGAACACCGGGGAGCTGTTTTTT. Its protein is CASRSDRNTGELFF.

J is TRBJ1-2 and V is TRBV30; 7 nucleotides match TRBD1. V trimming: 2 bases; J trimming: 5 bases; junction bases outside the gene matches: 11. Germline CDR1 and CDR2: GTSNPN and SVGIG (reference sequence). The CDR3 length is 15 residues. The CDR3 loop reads CAWSYATGHTYGYTF. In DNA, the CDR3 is TGTGCCTGGAGTTACGCGACAGGGCATACATATGGCTACACCTTC.

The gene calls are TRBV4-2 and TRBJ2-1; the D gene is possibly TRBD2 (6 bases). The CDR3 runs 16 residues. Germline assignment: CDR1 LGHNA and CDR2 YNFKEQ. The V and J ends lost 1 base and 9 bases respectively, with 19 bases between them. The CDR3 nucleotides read TGTGCCAGCAGCCAAGTATGGCGGGACGGTTCTAGTGAGCAGTTCTTC. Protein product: CASSQVWRDGSSEQFF.

CDR3 in DNA: TGTGCCAGCAGGACGACAGGGCACAATCAGCCCCAGCATTTT. This codes for CASRTTGHNQPQHF. The chain carries TRBV27 and TRBJ1-5, with 7 bases lining up with TRBD1. CDR3 length equals 14 residues. Germline CDR1 is MNHEY and CDR2 is SMNVEV (reference sequence). V was pared by 6 bases and J by 3 bases, with 5 bases of the junction left unmatched.

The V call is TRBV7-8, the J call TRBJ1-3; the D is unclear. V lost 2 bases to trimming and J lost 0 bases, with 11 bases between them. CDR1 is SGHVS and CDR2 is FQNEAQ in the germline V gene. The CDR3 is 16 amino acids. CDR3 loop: CASSLRRENSGNTIYF. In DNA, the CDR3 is TGTGCCAGCAGCTTAAGGAGGGAAAACTCTGGAAACACCATATATTTT.

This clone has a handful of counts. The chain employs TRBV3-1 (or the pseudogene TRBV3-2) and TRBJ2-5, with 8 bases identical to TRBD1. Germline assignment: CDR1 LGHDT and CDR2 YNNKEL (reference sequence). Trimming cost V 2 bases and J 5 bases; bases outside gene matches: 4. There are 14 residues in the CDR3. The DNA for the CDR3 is TGTGCCAGCAGCCAACCAGGGGGCCGGGAGACCCAGTACTTC. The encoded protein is CASSQPGGRETQYF.

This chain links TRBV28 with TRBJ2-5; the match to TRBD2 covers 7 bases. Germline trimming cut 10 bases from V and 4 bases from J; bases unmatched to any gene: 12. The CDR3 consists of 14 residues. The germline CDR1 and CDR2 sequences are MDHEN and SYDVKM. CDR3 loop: CATGDGRRLETQYF. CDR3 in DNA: TGTGCCACCGGTGACGGGAGGAGGTTAGAGACCCAGTACTTC.

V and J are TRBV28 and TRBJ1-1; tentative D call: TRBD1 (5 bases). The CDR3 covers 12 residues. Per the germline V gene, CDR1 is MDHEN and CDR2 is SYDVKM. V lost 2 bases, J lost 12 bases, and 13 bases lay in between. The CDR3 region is CASSLEQAVTFF. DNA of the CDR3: TGTGCCAGCAGTTTAGAACAGGCTGTAACTTTCTTT.

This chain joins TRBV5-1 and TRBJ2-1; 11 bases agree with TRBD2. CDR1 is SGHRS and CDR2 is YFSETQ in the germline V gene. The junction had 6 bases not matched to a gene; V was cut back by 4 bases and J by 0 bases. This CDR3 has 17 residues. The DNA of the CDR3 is TGCGCCAGCAGCCACGGTACTAGCGGGAGCTCCTACAATGAGCAGTTCTTC. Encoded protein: CASSHGTSGSSYNEQFF.

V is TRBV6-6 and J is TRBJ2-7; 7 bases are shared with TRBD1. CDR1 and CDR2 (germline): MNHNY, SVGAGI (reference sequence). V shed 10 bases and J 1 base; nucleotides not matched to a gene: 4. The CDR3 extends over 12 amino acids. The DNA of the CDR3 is TGTGCCACAAGGGGGCCTTCCTACGAGCAGTACTTC. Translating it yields CATRGPSYEQYF.

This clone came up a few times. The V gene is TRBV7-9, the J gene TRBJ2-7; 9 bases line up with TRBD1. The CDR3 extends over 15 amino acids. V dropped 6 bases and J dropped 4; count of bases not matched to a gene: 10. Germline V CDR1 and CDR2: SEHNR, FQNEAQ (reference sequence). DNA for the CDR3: TGTGCCAGCAGACCACCGGACAGGGGATGGTACGAGCAGTACTTC. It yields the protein CASRPPDRGWYEQYF.

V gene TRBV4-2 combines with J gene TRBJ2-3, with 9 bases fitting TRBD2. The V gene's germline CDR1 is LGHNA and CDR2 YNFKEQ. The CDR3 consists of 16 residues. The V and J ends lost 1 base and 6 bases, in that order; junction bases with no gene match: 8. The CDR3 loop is CASSQGSGRRSDTQYF. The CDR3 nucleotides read TGTGCCAGCAGCCAAGGTAGCGGGAGAAGATCCGATACGCAGTATTTT.

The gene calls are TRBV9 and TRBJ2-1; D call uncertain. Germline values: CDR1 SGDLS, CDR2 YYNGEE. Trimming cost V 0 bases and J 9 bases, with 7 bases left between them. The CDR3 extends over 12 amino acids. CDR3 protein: CASSVEKSEQFF. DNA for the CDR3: TGTGCCAGCAGCGTAGAAAAGAGTGAGCAGTTCTTC.

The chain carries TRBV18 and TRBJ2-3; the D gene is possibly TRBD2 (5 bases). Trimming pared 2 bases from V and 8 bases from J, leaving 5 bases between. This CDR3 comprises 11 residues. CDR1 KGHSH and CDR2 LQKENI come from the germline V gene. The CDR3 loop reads CASSPEGTQYF. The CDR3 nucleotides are TGTGCCAGCTCACCAGAGGGTACGCAGTATTTT.

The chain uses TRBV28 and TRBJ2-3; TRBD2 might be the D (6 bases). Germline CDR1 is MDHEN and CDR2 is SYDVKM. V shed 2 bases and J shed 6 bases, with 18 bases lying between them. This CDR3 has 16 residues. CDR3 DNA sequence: TGTGCCAGCAGTTTAGTTTACGGGGGAGATCGTGATACGCAGTATTTT. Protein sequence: CASSLVYGGDRDTQYF. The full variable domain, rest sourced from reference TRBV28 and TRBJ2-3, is DVKVTQSSRYLVKRTGEKVFLECVQDMDHENMFWYRQDPGLGLRLIYFSYDVKMKEKGDIPEGYSVSREKKERFSLILESASTNQTSMYLCASSLVYGGDRDTQYFGPGTRLTVL.

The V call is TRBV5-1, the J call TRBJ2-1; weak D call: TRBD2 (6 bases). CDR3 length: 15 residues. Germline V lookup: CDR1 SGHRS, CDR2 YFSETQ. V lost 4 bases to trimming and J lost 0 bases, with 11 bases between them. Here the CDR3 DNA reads TGCGCCAGCAGCCGCGACGGGAGCTCCTACAATGAGCAGTTCTTC. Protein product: CASSRDGSSYNEQFF.

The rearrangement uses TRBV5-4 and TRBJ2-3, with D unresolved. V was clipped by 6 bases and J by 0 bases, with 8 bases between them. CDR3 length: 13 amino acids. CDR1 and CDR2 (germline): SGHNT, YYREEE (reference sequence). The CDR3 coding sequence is TGTGCCAGCAATCGGTACAGCACAGATACGCAGTATTTT. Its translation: CASNRYSTDTQYF.

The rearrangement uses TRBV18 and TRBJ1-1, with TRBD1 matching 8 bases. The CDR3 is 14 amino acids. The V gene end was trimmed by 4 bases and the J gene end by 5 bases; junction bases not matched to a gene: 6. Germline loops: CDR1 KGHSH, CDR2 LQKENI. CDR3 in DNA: TGTGCCAGCTCACAAACAGGGGGTGTAACTGAAGCTTTCTTT. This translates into CASSQTGGVTEAFF.

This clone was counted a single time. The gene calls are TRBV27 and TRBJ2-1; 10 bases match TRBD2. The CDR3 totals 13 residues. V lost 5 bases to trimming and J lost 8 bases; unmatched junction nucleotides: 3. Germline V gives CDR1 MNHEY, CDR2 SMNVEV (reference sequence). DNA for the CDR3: TGTGCCAGCAGTAAGCGGGGGGGGTATGAGCAGTTCTTC. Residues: CASSKRGGYEQFF.

CDR3 DNA: TGTGCCAGCAGCGCTCCGAGGACAGCTGGAAACACCATATATTTT. This gives the protein CASSAPRTAGNTIYF. The V gene is TRBV7-2, the J gene TRBJ1-3, with D possibly TRBD1 on 6 matching bases. The CDR3 consists of 15 residues. The germline V gene has CDR1 SGHTA and CDR2 FQGNSA. V dropped 5 bases and J dropped 2 bases, with 13 bases sitting between them.

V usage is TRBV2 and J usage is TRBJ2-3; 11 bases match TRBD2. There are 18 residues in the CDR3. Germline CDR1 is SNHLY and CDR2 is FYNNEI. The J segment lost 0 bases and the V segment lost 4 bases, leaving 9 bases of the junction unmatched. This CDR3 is CASSVLAGALGSTDTQYF. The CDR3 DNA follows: TGTGCCAGCAGTGTACTAGCGGGGGCGCTCGGTAGCACAGATACGCAGTATTTT. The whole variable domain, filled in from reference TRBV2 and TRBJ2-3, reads EPEVTQTPSHQVTQMGQEVILRCVPISNHLYFYWYRQILGQKVEFLVSFYNNEISEKSEIFDDQFSVERPDGSNFTLKIRSTKLEDSAMYFCASSVLAGALGSTDTQYFGPGTRLTVL.